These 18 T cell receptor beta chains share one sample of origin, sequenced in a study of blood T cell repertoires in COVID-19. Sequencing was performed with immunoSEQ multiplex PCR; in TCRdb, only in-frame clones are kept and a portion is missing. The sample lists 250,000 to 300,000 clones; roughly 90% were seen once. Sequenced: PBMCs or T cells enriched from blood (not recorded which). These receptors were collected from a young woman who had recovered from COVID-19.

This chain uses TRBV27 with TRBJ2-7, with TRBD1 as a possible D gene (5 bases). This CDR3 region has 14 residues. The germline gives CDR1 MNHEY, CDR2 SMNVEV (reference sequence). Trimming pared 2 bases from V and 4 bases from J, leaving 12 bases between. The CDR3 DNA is TGTGCCAGCAGTTTAGGGCGACAGTCTTACGAGCAGTACTTC. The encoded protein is CASSLGRQSYEQYF.

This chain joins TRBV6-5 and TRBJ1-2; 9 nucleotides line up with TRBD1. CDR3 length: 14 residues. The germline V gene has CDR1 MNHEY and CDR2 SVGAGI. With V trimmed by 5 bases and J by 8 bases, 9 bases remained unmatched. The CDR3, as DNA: TGTGCCAGCAGTACTACCGGGACAGGGTACGGCTACACCTTC. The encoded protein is CASSTTGTGYGYTF.

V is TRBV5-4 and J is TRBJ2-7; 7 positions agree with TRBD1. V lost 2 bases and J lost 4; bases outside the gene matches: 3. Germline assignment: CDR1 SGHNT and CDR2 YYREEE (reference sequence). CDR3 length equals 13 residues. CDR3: CASSFGTAYEQYF. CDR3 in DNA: TGTGCCAGCAGCTTCGGGACAGCTTACGAGCAGTACTTC.

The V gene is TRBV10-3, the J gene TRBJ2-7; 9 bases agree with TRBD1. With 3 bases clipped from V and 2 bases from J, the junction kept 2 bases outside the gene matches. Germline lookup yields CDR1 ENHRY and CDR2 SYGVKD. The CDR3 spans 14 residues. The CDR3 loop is CAISDRQGAYEQYF. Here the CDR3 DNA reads TGTGCCATCAGTGATCGACAGGGGGCCTACGAGCAGTACTTC.

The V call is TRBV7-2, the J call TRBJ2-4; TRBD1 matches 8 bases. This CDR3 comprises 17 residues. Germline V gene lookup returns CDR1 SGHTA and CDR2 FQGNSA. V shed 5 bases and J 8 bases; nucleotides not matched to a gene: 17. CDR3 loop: CASSQRRAGGVGDIQYF. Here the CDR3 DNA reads TGTGCCAGCAGCCAACGCCGAGCAGGGGGCGTCGGGGACATTCAGTACTTC.

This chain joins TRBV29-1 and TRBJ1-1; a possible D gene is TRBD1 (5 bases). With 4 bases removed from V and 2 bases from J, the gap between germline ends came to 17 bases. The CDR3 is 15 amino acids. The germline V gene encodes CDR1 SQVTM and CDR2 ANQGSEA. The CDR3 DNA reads TGCAGCGTTGTTGGGGCCCCGGAAGGCAACACTGAAGCTTTCTTT. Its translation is CSVVGAPEGNTEAFF.

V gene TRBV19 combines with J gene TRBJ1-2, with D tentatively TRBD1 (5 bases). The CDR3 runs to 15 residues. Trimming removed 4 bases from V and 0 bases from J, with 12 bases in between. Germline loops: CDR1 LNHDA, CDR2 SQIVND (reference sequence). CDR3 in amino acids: CASSTRQRSNYGYTF. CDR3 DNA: TGTGCCAGTAGTACCCGACAGAGATCTAACTATGGCTACACCTTC. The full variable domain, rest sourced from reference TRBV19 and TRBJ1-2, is DGGITQSPKYLFRKEGQNVTLSCEQNLNHDAMYWYRQDPGQGLRLIYYSQIVNDFQKGDIAEGYSVSREKKESFPLTVTSAQKNPTAFYLCASSTRQRSNYGYTFGSGTRLTVV.

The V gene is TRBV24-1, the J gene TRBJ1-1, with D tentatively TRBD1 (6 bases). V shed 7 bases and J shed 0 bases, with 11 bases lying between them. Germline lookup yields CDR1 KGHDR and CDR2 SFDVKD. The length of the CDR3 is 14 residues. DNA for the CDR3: TGTGCCACCAGCTCCGGGACACTGAACACTGAAGCTTTCTTT. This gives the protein CATSSGTLNTEAFF.

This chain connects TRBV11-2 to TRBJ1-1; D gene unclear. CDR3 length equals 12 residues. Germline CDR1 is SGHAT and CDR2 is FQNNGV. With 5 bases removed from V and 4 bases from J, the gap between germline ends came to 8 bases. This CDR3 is CASSPYGTEAFF. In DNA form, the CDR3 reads TGTGCCAGCAGCCCTTACGGCACTGAAGCTTTCTTT.

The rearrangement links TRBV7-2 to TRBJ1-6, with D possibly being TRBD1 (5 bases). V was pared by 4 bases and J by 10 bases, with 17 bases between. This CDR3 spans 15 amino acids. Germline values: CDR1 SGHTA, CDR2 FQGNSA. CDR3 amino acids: CASSSSSGRASPLHF. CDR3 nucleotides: TGTGCCAGCAGCTCGTCGTCTGGCAGGGCATCACCCCTCCACTTT.

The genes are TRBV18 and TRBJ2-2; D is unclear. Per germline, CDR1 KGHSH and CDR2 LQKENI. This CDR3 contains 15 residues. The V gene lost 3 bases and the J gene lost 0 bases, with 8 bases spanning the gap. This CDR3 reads CASSPLGSNTGELFF. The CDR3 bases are TGTGCCAGCTCACCCCTCGGGTCGAACACCGGGGAGCTGTTTTTT.

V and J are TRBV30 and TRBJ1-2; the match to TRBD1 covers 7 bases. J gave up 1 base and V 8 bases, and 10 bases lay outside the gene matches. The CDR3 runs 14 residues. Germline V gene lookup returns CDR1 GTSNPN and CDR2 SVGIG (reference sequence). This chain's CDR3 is CASPGQSINYGYTF. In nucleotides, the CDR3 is TGTGCCAGCCCGGGACAGTCTATTAACTATGGCTACACCTTC.

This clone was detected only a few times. The CDR3 bases are TGTGCCAGCAGTTACACCCGCGGGATGGGGGAGACCCAGTACTTC. Translating gives CASSYTRGMGETQYF. The chain links TRBV6-2 or TRBV6-3 to TRBJ2-5; D might be TRBD2 (6 bases). The germline V and J ends were trimmed by 2 bases and 5 bases, with 15 bases remaining between them. This CDR3 is built from 15 residues. Germline V gene sequence: CDR1 MNHEY, CDR2 SVGEGT.

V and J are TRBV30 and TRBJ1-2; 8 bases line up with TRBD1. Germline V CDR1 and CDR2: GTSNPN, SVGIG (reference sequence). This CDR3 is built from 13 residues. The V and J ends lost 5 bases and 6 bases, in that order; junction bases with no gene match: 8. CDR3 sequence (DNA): TGTGCCTGGGGAACAGGGGGAGCAAATGGCTACACCTTC. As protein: CAWGTGGANGYTF.

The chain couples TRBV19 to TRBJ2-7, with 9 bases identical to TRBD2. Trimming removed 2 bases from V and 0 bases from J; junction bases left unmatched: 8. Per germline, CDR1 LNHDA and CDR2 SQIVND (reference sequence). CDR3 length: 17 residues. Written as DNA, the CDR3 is TGTGCCAGTAGTATATCACTAGCGGGTCGTTCCTCCTACGAGCAGTACTTC. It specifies CASSISLAGRSSYEQYF. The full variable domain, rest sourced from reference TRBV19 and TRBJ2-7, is DGGITQSPKYLFRKEGQNVTLSCEQNLNHDAMYWYRQDPGQGLRLIYYSQIVNDFQKGDIAEGYSVSREKKESFPLTVTSAQKNPTAFYLCASSISLAGRSSYEQYFGPGTRLTVT.

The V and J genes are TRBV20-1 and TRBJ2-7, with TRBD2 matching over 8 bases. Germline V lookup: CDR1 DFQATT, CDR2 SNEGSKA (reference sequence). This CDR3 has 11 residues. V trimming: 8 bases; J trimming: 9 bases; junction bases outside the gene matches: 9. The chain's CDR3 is CSWTGGAAQYF. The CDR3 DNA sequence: TGCAGTTGGACGGGGGGGGCGGCGCAGTACTTC.

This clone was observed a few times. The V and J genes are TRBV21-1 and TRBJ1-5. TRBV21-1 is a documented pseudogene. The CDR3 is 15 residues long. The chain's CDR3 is CASSNNLAGVEPQHF. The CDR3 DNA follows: TGTGCCAGCAGCAATAATCTAGCCGGGGTGGAGCCCCAGCATTTT.

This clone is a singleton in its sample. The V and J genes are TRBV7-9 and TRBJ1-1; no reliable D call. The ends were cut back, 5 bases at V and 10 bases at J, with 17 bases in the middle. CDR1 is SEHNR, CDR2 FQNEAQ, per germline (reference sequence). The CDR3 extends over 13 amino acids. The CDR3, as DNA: TGTGCCAGCAGCCCACAACCGGGAGTAGGAGCTTTCTTT. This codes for CASSPQPGVGAFF.